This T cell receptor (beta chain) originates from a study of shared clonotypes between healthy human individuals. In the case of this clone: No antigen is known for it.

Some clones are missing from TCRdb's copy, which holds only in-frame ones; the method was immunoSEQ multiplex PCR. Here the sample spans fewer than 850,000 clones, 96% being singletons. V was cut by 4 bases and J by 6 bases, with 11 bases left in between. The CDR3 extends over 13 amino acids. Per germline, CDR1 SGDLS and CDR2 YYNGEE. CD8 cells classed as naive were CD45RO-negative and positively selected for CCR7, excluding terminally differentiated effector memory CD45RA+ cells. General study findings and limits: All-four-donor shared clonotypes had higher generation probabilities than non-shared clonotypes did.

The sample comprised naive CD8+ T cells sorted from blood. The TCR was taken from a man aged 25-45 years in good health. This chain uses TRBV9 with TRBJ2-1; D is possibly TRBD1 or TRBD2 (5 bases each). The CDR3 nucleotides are TGTGCCAGCAGCAAAACTGGGACCAATGAGCAGTTCTTC. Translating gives CASSKTGTNEQFF.